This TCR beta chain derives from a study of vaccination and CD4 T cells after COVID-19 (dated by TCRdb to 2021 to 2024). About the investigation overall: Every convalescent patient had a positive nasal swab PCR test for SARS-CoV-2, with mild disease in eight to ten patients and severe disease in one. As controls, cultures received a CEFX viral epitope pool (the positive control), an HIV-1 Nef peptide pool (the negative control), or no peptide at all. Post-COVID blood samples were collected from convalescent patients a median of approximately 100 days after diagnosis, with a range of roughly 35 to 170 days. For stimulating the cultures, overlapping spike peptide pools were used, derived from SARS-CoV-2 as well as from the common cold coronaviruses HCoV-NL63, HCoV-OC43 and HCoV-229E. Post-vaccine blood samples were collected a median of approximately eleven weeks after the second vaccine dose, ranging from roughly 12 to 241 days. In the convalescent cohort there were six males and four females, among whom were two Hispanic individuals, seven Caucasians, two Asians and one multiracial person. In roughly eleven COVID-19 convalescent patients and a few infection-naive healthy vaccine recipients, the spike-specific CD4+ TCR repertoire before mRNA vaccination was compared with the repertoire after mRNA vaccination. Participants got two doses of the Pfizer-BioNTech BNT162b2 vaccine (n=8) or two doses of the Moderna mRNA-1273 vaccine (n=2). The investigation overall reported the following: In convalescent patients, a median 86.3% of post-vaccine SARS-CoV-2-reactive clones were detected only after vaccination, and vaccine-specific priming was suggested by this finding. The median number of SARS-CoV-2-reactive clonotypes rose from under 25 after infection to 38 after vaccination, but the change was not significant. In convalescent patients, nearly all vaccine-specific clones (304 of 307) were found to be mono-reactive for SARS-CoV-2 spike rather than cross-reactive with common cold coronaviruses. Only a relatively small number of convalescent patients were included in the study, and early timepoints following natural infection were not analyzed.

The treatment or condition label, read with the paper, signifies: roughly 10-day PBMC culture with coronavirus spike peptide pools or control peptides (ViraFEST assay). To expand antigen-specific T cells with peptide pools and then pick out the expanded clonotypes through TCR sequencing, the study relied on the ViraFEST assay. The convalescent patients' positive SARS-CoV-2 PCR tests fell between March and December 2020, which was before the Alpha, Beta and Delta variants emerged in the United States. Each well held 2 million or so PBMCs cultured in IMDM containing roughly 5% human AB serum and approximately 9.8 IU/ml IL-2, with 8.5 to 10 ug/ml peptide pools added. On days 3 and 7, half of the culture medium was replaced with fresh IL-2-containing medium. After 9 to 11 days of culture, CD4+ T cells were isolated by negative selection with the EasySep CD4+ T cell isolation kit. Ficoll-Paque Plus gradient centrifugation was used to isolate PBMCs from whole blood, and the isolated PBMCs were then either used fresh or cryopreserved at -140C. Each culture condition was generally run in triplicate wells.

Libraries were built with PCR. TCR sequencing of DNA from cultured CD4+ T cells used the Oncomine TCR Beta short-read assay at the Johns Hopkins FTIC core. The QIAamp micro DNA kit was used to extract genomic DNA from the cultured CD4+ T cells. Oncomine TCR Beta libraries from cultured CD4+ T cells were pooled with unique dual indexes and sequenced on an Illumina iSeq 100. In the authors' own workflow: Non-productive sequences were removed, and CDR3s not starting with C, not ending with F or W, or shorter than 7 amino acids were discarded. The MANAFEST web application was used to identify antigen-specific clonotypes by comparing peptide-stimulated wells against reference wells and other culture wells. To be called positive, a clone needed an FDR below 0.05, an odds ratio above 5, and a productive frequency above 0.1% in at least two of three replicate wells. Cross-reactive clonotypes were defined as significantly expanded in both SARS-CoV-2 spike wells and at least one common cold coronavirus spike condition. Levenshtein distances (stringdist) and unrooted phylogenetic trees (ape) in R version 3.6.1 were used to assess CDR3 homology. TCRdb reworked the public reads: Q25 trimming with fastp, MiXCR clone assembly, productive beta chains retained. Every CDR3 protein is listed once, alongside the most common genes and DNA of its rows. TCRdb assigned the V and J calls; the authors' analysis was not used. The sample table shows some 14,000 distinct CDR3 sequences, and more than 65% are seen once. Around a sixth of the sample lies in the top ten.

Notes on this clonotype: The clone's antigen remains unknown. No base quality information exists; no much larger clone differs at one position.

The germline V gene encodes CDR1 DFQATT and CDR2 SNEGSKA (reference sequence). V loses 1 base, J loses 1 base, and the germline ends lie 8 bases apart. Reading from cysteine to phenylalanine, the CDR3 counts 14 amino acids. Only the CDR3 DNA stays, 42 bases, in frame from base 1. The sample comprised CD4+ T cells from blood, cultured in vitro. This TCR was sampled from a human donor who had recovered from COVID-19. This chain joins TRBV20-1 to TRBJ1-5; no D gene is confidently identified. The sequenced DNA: TGCAGTGCTAGAGGCAGGTCGAGCAATCAGCCCCAGCATTTT. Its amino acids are CSARGRSSNQPQHF.